Listed below are T cell receptor beta chains from one sample, sequenced in a study of cytomegalovirus exposure and HLA in healthy donors. Profiling relied on immunoSEQ multiplex PCR, and the TCRdb table lists in-frame clones only, not all of them. The repertoire consists of around 150,000 clones, with about 63% occurring once and the leading ten covering around 3%. Sequenced input: PBMCs. These TCRs come from a woman aged 40 to 50 in good health and CMV-seropositive. The CDR3 runs from the conserved cysteine through the conserved F or W. The D gene is left open where the match is weak. Rows may omit the clone size; those that give it use once, few, many or a size class.

TRBJ2-1 few - TRBV14 13 CASSQNEGNEQFF TGTGCCAGCAGCCAAAATGAGGGTAATGAGCAGTTCTTC
TRBJ1-1 - - TRBV4-1 15 CASSLRVSSNTEAFF TGCGCCAGCAGCCTCAGGGTCAGCAGTAACACTGAAGCTTTCTTT
TRBJ1-5 - - TRBV27 15 CASSGGSRLDQPQHF TGTGCCAGCAGTGGAGGATCCCGACTCGATCAGCCCCAGCATTTT
TRBJ1-1 few TRBD1 TRBV5-6 12 CASSLGGGQAFF TGTGCCAGCAGCTTGGGAGGGGGCCAAGCTTTCTTT
TRBJ1-4 - TRBD1 TRBV7-9 14 CASTQQGLNEKLFF TGTGCCAGCACCCAACAGGGGTTAAATGAAAAACTGTTTTTT
TRBJ1-3 - - TRBV19 16 CASSMGGQRTGNTIYF TGTGCCAGTAGTATGGGTGGACAGCGAACTGGAAACACCATATATTTT
TRBJ2-1 - TRBD2 TRBV4-1 15 CASSQDILAGGSAFF TGCGCCAGCAGCCAAGATATACTAGCGGGGGGGTCGGCGTTCTTC
TRBJ1-4 - - TRBV19 16 CASNQAGRATNEKLFF TGTGCCAGTAACCAGGCGGGGAGGGCAACTAATGAAAAACTGTTTTTT
TRBJ2-7 - - TRBV6-5 14 CASTSRTTSYEQYF TGTGCCAGCACCTCCCGGACTACCTCCTACGAGCAGTACTTC
TRBJ2-5 few TRBD2 TRBV28 16 CASSLYQLAGGETQYF TGTGCCAGCAGTTTATATCAGCTAGCGGGAGGAGAGACCCAGTACTTC
TRBJ1-4 - - TRBV7-2 14 CASTRRETGEKLFF TGTGCCAGCACGAGAAGGGAGACAGGTGAAAAACTGTTTTTT
TRBJ2-7 - - TRBV7-2 12 CAVGGAVYEQYF TGTGCCGTTGGAGGGGCAGTTTACGAGCAGTACTTC
TRBJ2-1 few TRBD2 TRBV5-1 15 CASSLGAGGTDEQFF TGCGCCAGCAGCTTAGGAGCGGGAGGGACCGATGAGCAGTTCTTC
TRBJ2-5 few - TRBV2 12 CASMRQGETQYF TGTGCCAGCATGCGGCAGGGGGAGACCCAGTACTTC
TRBJ2-1 - - TRBV27 11 CASIRTGEQFF TGTGCCAGCATCAGGACTGGTGAGCAGTTCTTC
TRBJ2-2 - TRBD2 TRBV29-1 13 CSAGTSGTGELFF TGCAGCGCCGGGACTAGCGGAACCGGGGAGCTGTTTTTT
TRBJ2-7 few TRBD1 TRBV2 14 CASSEAGGGSEQYF TGTGCCAGCAGTGAAGCAGGGGGCGGATCCGAGCAGTACTTC
TRBJ1-6 - TRBD1 TRBV19 17 CASSIPPRTGWNSPLHF TGTGCCAGTAGTATACCCCCCCGGACAGGGTGGAATTCACCCCTCCACTTT
TRBJ1-4 - - TRBV10-2 14 CASSESATNEKLFF TGCGCCAGCAGTGAAAGCGCAACTAATGAAAAACTGTTTTTT
TRBJ2-1 - - TRBV28 13 CASSLSGSDEQFF TGTGCCAGCAGTTTATCCGGGAGTGATGAGCAGTTCTTC
TRBJ2-7 - - TRBV6-5 14 CASSLGRVRSEQYF TGTGCCAGCAGTTTAGGCAGGGTTAGATCCGAGCAGTACTTC
TRBJ2-7 few TRBD1 TRBV18 14 CASSPGQSSYEQYF TGTGCCAGCTCGCCGGGACAGTCCTCCTACGAGCAGTACTTC
TRBJ1-5 - TRBD1 TRBV7-2 16 CASSLGGQGLNQPQHF TGTGCCAGCAGCTTAGGCGGACAGGGACTAAATCAGCCCCAGCATTTT
TRBJ2-1 - - TRBV18 13 CASSRTAYNEQFF TGTGCCAGCTCGCGGACAGCATACAATGAGCAGTTCTTC
TRBJ2-7 few TRBD2 TRBV6-6 15 CASSWTSGTSYEQYF TGTGCCAGCAGTTGGACTAGCGGGACCTCCTACGAGCAGTACTTC
TRBJ2-3 - - TRBV7-9 13 CASSSTGTDTQYF TGTGCCAGCAGCTCCACAGGGACAGATACGCAGTATTTT
TRBJ2-1 - TRBD2 TRBV5-1 15 CASRAGTSSYNEQFF TGCGCCAGCAGGGCCGGGACTAGCTCCTACAATGAGCAGTTCTTC
TRBJ1-2 - - TRBV19 13 CASSMGGNYGYTF TGTGCCAGTAGTATGGGAGGGAACTATGGCTACACCTTC
TRBJ2-4 few - TRBV28 12 CASKAGSRWVYF TGTGCCAGCAAGGCGGGGAGCCGCTGGGTGTACTTC
TRBJ2-5 - - TRBV5-4 16 CASSQTAWGQGETQYF TGTGCCAGCAGCCAGACCGCCTGGGGGCAAGGAGAGACCCAGTACTTC
TRBJ2-5 - - TRBV28 13 CASSLRLGETQYF TGTGCCAGCAGTTTACGACTCGGGGAGACCCAGTACTTC
TRBJ2-3 few TRBD2 TRBV29-1 15 CSVEGVAGGVDTQYF TGCAGCGTTGAAGGGGTAGCGGGAGGCGTAGATACGCAGTATTTT
TRBJ1-2 - - TRBV5-1 15 CASRPLPEANYGYPF TGCGCCAGCAGACCTCTTCCAGAAGCTAACTATGGCTACCCCTTC
TRBJ2-6 - TRBD1 TRBV29-1 16 CSPKGDRGSGANVLTF TGCAGCCCAAAGGGGGACAGGGGCTCTGGGGCCAACGTCCTGACTTTC
TRBJ2-7 - TRBD2 TRBV6-4 15 CASSYNKRDSYEQYF TGTGCCAGCAGTTACAATAAGCGGGACTCCTACGAGCAGTACTTC
TRBJ2-7 - - TRBV4-1 16 CASSQAAGQYSYEQYF TGCGCCAGCAGCCAAGCCGCGGGACAGTACTCCTACGAGCAGTACTTC
TRBJ2-1 - - TRBV28 16 CASSFRRGSSYNEQFF TGTGCCAGCAGTTTTCGAAGGGGGAGCTCCTACAATGAGCAGTTCTTC
TRBJ2-3 - - TRBV7-9 15 CASSLWGLPRDTQYF TGTGCCAGCAGCTTATGGGGCCTCCCGCGGGATACGCAGTATTTT
TRBJ2-2 few - TRBV11-2 14 CASSITGNTGELFF TGTGCCAGCAGCATTACAGGGAACACCGGGGAGCTGTTTTTT
TRBJ2-4 few TRBD2 TRBV7-2 15 CASSSGGGYRNIQYF TGTGCCAGCAGTTCGGGCGGGGGGTATCGGAACATTCAGTACTTC
TRBJ2-3 - - TRBV7-9 15 CASSVLWVEGALWYF TGTGCCAGCAGCGTATTATGGGTGGAGGGGGCTCTTTGGTATTTT
TRBJ2-1 once - TRBV7-3 15 CASSPGGYPRNEQFF TGTGCCAGCAGCCCAGGAGGTTATCCCCGGAATGAGCAGTTCTTC
TRBJ1-3 - - TRBV15 15 CATSKQVSSGNTIYF TGTGCCACCAGCAAACAGGTCAGCTCTGGAAACACCATATATTTT
TRBJ1-1 - TRBD1 TRBV13 14 CATRRGLENTEAFF TGTGCCACTCGCAGGGGGCTGGAGAACACTGAAGCTTTCTTT
TRBJ2-5 - TRBD2 TRBV6-5 13 CASKAGRQETQYF TGTGCCAGCAAAGCGGGAAGACAAGAGACCCAGTACTTC